This TCR beta chain was captured in a study of tumor and adjacent non-tumor tissue in lung cancer. In the study overall: Some 4.1 million productive TCRbeta reads were obtained per sample on average.

Study results and caveats: Shorter survival was associated with higher TCR diversity in tumors. Normal lung showed higher cumulative top 100 clone frequency than tumor.

A modified ARM-PCR protocol with three rounds of nested PCR amplified TCRbeta. Using its own MiXCR run on the multiplex PCR reads, TCRdb lists one record per CDR3 protein. The sample shows tens of thousands of distinct CDR3 sequences, 74% of them seen only once. Germline V lookup: CDR1 SGHNT, CDR2 YYREEE (reference sequence). V dropped 4 bases and J dropped 9; count of bases not matched to a gene: 11. This CDR3 region has 16 residues. The template was RNA from unsorted bulk tissue. Distant lung tissue was collected more than 3 cm away from the tumor edge. In the case of this clonotype: What it binds is not known.

The TCR originated in a woman between 55 and 75 years old with non-small cell lung cancer. V is TRBV5-4 and J is TRBJ1-6; 9 nucleotides agree with TRBD1. Sequenced material: distant non-tumor lung tissue. CDR3 region: CASSLSGQGLSSPLHF. DNA of the CDR3: TGTGCCAGCAGCCTGTCGGGACAGGGTTTGAGTTCACCCCTCCACTTT.